The present T cell receptor (beta chain) was sequenced within a study of T cell repertoires in cytomegalovirus infection. TCRdb fed the reads into MiXCR, producing one record per CDR3 protein. The data hold 250,000 or so distinct CDR3 sequences, with about 17% observed a single time. This clonotype came up many times. Its antigen remains unknown. This CDR3 has 14 amino acids. Per the germline V gene, CDR1 is SEHNR and CDR2 is FQNEAQ (reference sequence). Deletions cut 8 bases from V and 1 base from J, with 12 bases between. General study results and limits: Dominant in the ex vivo response were TCR beta clonotypes restricted by HLA-C and specific for CMV. Cumulated frequencies of public TCR beta families served to identify carriers of CMV plus the relevant HLA.

Material: CD8+ T cells from PBMCs. This TCR derives from a human donor in good health (CMV status not recorded). Some clones in this sample may be carry-over from other donors' samples. J is TRBJ2-1 and V is TRBV7-9, with D possibly TRBD1 on 6 matching bases. The CDR3 DNA follows: TGTGCCAGCGGAAAGGGGGAATCCTACAATGAGCAGTTCTTC. Its protein is CASGKGESYNEQFF.